This TCR beta chain comes out of a study of cytomegalovirus exposure and HLA in healthy donors. Use of 60 Vbeta and 13 Jbeta primers characterized the PCR. Authors' data handling: Later reanalysis found approximately 80 million unique TCR beta chains, around 11 million of them shared. Clones were read by immunoSEQ multiplex PCR, and TCRdb kept only the in-frame ones, dropping some. V, J and clone size are those of that table, while D and trimming were read from the DNA. This sample has over 130,000 clones, with 70% to 85% found just once. About this clone itself: Its antigen is unidentified.

The CDR3 sequence is 11 residues long. V was clipped by 2 bases and J by 4 bases, with 4 bases between them. Looked up from germline, CDR1 is DFQATT and CDR2 is SNEGSKA (reference sequence). Study-level points and caveats: In a later analysis, TCR association rates varied by HLA locus: DRB1 most, HLA-C fewest. The productive fraction for most TCR beta V segments was about 90% or about 30% in an earlier analysis.

This clonotype was obtained from a man in his forties or fifties in good health and CMV-seronegative. The chain recombines TRBV20-1 with TRBJ2-3; D remains ambiguous. The sample taken for sequencing was PBMCs. The CDR3 is CSARSADTQYF. The CDR3, as DNA: TGCAGTGCTAGATCGGCAGATACGCAGTATTTT.